This passage covers 20 T cell receptor beta chains from one sample sequenced in a study of blood T cell repertoires in COVID-19. Libraries were prepared by immunoSEQ multiplex PCR; TCRdb keeps only in-frame clonotypes and omits some of them. Of hundreds of thousands of clones listed, around nine tenths were seen once; the top ten hold 2.5% to 3.5%. Sequencing was carried out using peripheral blood. The source is a human donor in a cohort sampled during active COVID-19.

The V and J genes are TRBV19 and TRBJ2-5, with TRBD2 as a possible D gene (5 bases). Trimming shortened V by 3 bases and J by 7 bases, and 9 bases separated the two germline ends. CDR1 and CDR2 from the germline V gene are LNHDA and SQIVND (reference sequence). This CDR3 comprises 12 residues. The CDR3 is CASSIRSGTQYF. The DNA for the CDR3 is TGTGCCAGTAGTATCCGCAGCGGGACCCAGTACTTC.

The J gene is TRBJ1-2, the V gene TRBV7-9; D possibly corresponds to TRBD1 (6 bases). This CDR3 is 13 amino acids long. Germline-derived CDR1 and CDR2 are SEHNR and FQNEAQ (reference sequence). V dropped 5 bases and J dropped 4 bases, with 11 bases sitting between them. The CDR3 spells CASSRDRSYGYTF. The CDR3 DNA sequence: TGTGCCAGCAGCCGAGACAGGAGCTATGGCTACACCTTC.

Notes on this clone: At the DNA level, this CDR3 is encoded by other sequences in the same sample as well. The chain has TRBV7-2 and TRBJ2-7, with 10 bases lining up with TRBD2. This CDR3 region has 14 residues. The V gene's germline CDR1 is SGHTA and CDR2 FQGNSA. Germline trimming cut 5 bases from V and 1 base from J; bases unmatched to any gene: 2. The CDR3 loop reads CASSRTSGSYEQYF. Written as DNA, the CDR3 is TGTGCCAGCAGCCGGACTAGCGGATCCTACGAGCAGTACTTC.

The chain couples TRBV19 to TRBJ1-5; TRBD1 aligns across 10 bases. Germline V CDR1 and CDR2: LNHDA, SQIVND (reference sequence). The CDR3 extends over 19 amino acids. With V trimmed by 1 base and J by 6 bases, 15 bases remained unmatched. The CDR3 coding sequence is TGTGCCAGTAGTATAGGACTTCTACCCAGGGACAGGGGCTCTCAGCCCCAGCATTTT. Its protein product is CASSIGLLPRDRGSQPQHF.

V is TRBV7-2 and J is TRBJ2-3; 7 bases fit TRBD2. The germline gives CDR1 SGHTA, CDR2 FQGNSA. CDR3 length: 15 residues. The ends lost 1 base at V and 6 bases at J; junction bases unmatched: 7. As DNA, the CDR3 is TGTGCCAGCAGCTTAGATGGCGGGAGTGAGGATACGCAGTATTTT. It translates to CASSLDGGSEDTQYF.

The chain recombines TRBV5-1 with TRBJ2-7, with D perhaps matching TRBD1 (6 bases). Germline V gene lookup returns CDR1 SGHRS and CDR2 YFSETQ. The CDR3 consists of 15 residues. Trimming pared 3 bases from V and 1 base from J, leaving 14 bases between. CDR3 protein: CASSSPSQGSYEQYF. The CDR3 DNA sequence: TGCGCCAGCAGCTCCCCTTCACAGGGATCCTACGAGCAGTACTTC.

The chain joins TRBV5-1 to TRBJ1-1; D unclear. CDR1 and CDR2 from the germline V gene are SGHRS and YFSETQ. With 3 bases removed from V and 1 base from J, the gap between germline ends came to 13 bases. The CDR3 covers 15 residues. CDR3 nucleotide sequence: TGCGCCAGCAGCTGGGTGCCGGGGAGGAACACTGAAGCTTTCTTT. This encodes CASSWVPGRNTEAFF.

The chain has TRBV7-3 and TRBJ2-6; 7 bases fit TRBD1. The CDR3 is 16 amino acids. With 5 bases clipped from V and 0 bases from J, the junction kept 4 bases outside the gene matches. Germline CDR1 is SGHTA and CDR2 is FQGTGA. CDR3 DNA sequence: TGTGCCAGCAGCCCGACAGGGACCTCTGGGGCCAACGTCCTGACTTTC. The encoded protein is CASSPTGTSGANVLTF. The full variable domain, completed using reference TRBV7-3 and TRBJ2-6, is GAGVSQTPSNKVTEKGKYVELRCDPISGHTALYWYRQSLGQGPEFLIYFQGTGAADDSGLPNDRFFAVRPEGSVSTLKIQRTERGDSAVYLCASSPTGTSGANVLTFGAGSRLTVL.

The CDR3 reads CASSVTGGDSYEQYF. In nucleotides, the CDR3 is TGCGCCAGCAGCGTAACAGGGGGAGACTCCTACGAGCAGTACTTC. The rearrangement uses TRBV4-1 and TRBJ2-7, with 8 nucleotides matching TRBD1. The germline V gene encodes CDR1 MGHRA and CDR2 YSYEKL. The CDR3 runs to 15 residues. After removal of 5 bases from V and 0 bases from J, the junction contained 6 bases not matched to a gene.

The chain combines TRBV5-5 with TRBJ1-1; 9 bases are a match to TRBD1. The CDR3 length is 17 residues. CDR1 and CDR2 from the germline V gene are SGHKS and YYEKEE (reference sequence). J was trimmed by 4 bases and V by 5 bases; bases with no gene match: 15. The CDR3 nucleotides are TGTGCCAGCAGGTACGTCCCGGGACAGGGCTCGGGCACTGAAGCTTTCTTT. The encoded protein is CASRYVPGQGSGTEAFF.

The V and J genes are TRBV27 and TRBJ2-7; TRBD1 matches 9 bases. The CDR3 consists of 15 residues. The germline gives CDR1 MNHEY, CDR2 SMNVEV (reference sequence). V trimming: 6 bases; J trimming: 4 bases; junction bases outside the gene matches: 10. CDR3 nucleotide sequence: TGTGCCAGCAGGTCTTTTGGGACAGGGATATACGAGCAGTACTTC. This codes for CASRSFGTGIYEQYF.

This clone was seen many times. The rearrangement links TRBV6-4 to TRBJ2-1; 7 bases are shared with TRBD2. Germline CDR1 MRHNA, CDR2 SNTAGT. The CDR3 spans 16 residues. V shed 2 bases and J 0 bases; nucleotides not matched to a gene: 4. Here the CDR3 DNA reads TGTGCCAGCAGTGACAGGGCGGGAGACTCCTACAATGAGCAGTTCTTC. It translates to CASSDRAGDSYNEQFF.

The chain uses TRBV5-1 and TRBJ2-1, with TRBD2 matching over 10 bases. The CDR3 runs to 16 residues. V trimming: 0 bases; J trimming: 7 bases; junction bases outside the gene matches: 7. Germline CDR1 and CDR2: SGHRS and YFSETQ. The CDR3 bases are TGCGCCAGCAGCTTGGGAGGGCTAGCGGGAGCAAATGAGCAGTTCTTC. It specifies CASSLGGLAGANEQFF.

The chain employs TRBV2 and TRBJ2-3; TRBD2 agrees at 15 bases. The length of the CDR3 is 16 residues. Germline CDR1 reads SNHLY; CDR2 reads FYNNEI. The V segment lost 6 bases and the J segment 0 bases; nucleotides outside the gene matches: 1. DNA of the CDR3: TGTGCCAGCAGGGGACTAGCGGGGGGCAGCACAGATACGCAGTATTTT. Protein sequence: CASRGLAGGSTDTQYF.

The chain couples TRBV27 to TRBJ2-2; D is unclear. CDR1 and CDR2 (germline): MNHEY, SMNVEV (reference sequence). Trimming left V 5 bases short and J 0 bases short, with 7 bases between. There are 14 residues in the CDR3. The CDR3 loop is CASSRLPNTGELFF. The DNA for the CDR3 is TGTGCCAGCAGTCGTCTACCGAACACCGGGGAGCTGTTTTTT.

This clone was observed a single time. The chain employs TRBV7-6 and TRBJ2-7; TRBD1 agrees at 10 bases. The J segment lost 1 base and the V segment lost 5 bases, leaving 14 bases of the junction unmatched. The CDR3 is 18 residues long. Germline V gene sequence: CDR1 SGHVS, CDR2 FNYEAQ. The chain's CDR3 is CASSQIGGWDRGSYEQYF. CDR3 sequence (DNA): TGTGCCAGCAGCCAGATAGGGGGGTGGGACAGGGGTTCCTACGAGCAGTACTTC.

The chain recombines TRBV7-9 with TRBJ2-7, with D maybe TRBD1 (5 bases). This CDR3 region has 16 residues. Germline V gives CDR1 SEHNR, CDR2 FQNEAQ (reference sequence). V dropped 1 base and J dropped 3 bases, with 16 bases sitting between them. CDR3 sequence reads: CASSLGVRRQNYEQYF. CDR3 in DNA: TGTGCCAGCAGCTTAGGAGTTAGGAGACAGAACTACGAGCAGTACTTC. Based on the CDR3 plus reference TRBV7-9 and TRBJ2-7, the full variable domain is DTGVSQNPRHKITKRGQNVTFRCDPISEHNRLYWYRQTLGQGPEFLTYFQNEAQLEKSRLLSDRFSAERPKGSFSTLEIQRTEQGDSAMYLCASSLGVRRQNYEQYFGPGTRLTVT.

Regarding this clone: Other DNA sequences in this sample translate to the same CDR3. V gene TRBV19 combines with J gene TRBJ2-5; a weak D match, TRBD2 (5 bases). This CDR3 is 13 amino acids long. Germline CDR1 is LNHDA and CDR2 is SQIVND (reference sequence). Trimming pared 3 bases from V and 1 base from J, leaving 6 bases between. CDR3 DNA sequence: TGTGCCAGTAGTATCAGCGGCCAAGAGACCCAGTACTTC. Its protein product is CASSISGQETQYF.

The V gene is TRBV6-5, the J gene TRBJ1-3; D gene unclear. The V end was cut by 0 bases, the J end by 2 bases, with 8 bases between. CDR1 and CDR2 from the germline V gene are MNHEY and SVGAGI. The CDR3 totals 15 residues. CDR3 in amino acids: CASSYSQAPGNTIYF. The CDR3 bases are TGTGCCAGCAGTTACTCTCAGGCCCCTGGAAACACCATATATTTT.

This clone was seen once. A much larger clone differs by one base, so this may be a read error. The V gene is TRBV11-3, the J gene TRBJ2-5; perhaps TRBD2 as D (6 bases). Trimming left V 5 bases short and J 5 bases short, with 12 bases between. The CDR3 is 13 amino acids. Germline V gives CDR1 SGHNT, CDR2 YENEEA. The CDR3 is CASSPGGGETQYF. The CDR3 DNA follows: TGTGCCAGCAGCCCCGGGGGTGGGGAGACCCAGTACTTC.